This TCR beta chain was documented in a study of blood T cell repertoires in COVID-19. Trimming removed 2 bases from V and 4 bases from J; junction bases left unmatched: 13. CDR3 length: 19 amino acids. CDR1 SGHRS and CDR2 YFSETQ come from the germline V gene. Clones were sequenced by immunoSEQ multiplex PCR, and TCRdb holds only the in-frame ones, with some missing. This sample has a few hundred thousand clones, with approximately 89% found just once. The V call is TRBV5-1, the J call TRBJ2-1; 12 nucleotides line up with TRBD2. Sequencing used PBMCs or T cells enriched from blood (not recorded which). The receptor's source is a woman in her 30s who had recovered from COVID-19. Here the CDR3 DNA reads TGCGCCAGCAGCTTCCCCAGAATATGGACTAGCGGGAATTACAATGAGCAGTTCTTC. As protein: CASSFPRIWTSGNYNEQFF.